Reported below is one T cell receptor beta chain. Its antigen is not identified. Donors included only healthy HIV-negative adults lacking recent acute infections or vaccinations. CD45RA-negative memory and CD45RA+ naive subsets were split from the CD4+ cells. This sample is part of a study of shared clonotypes between healthy human individuals. On the study more broadly: CD8 memory received one plate per donor, CD8 naive two, CD4 memory three and CD4 naive three.

TCRdb keeps only in-frame clones here, not all; method: immunoSEQ multiplex PCR. The sample holds more than 2,000,000 clones, roughly nine tenths seen once. Study-wide findings and caveats: The study found about 5% of naive CD4 clonotypes shared across four donors.

Input material: naive CD4+ T cells sorted from blood. The subset denotes: CD45RA+ positively selected. The origin of this receptor is a man younger than 35 in good health.

DNA of the CDR3: TGCAGCGTTGATTGGGGGTCAGGCGAGCAGTTCTTC. It is translated as CSVDWGSGEQFF. V and J are TRBV29-1 and TRBJ2-1; D tentatively fits TRBD1 or TRBD2 (5 bases each). Germline CDR1 reads SQVTM; CDR2 reads ANQGSEA. V lost 3 bases and J lost 10, with 13 bases in between. The CDR3 contains 12 residues.